This entry features one TCR beta chain sequence. The source of the sample is a study of blood T cell repertoires in COVID-19. Overall study context: The United States, Italy and Spain provided the acute and convalescent COVID-19 samples. Sample material is recorded as cDNA or gDNA derived from T cells, B-cell-depleted T cells, or PBMCs.

Authors' data handling: Reference gene primer amplification in the assay estimated nucleated cell counts. Using immunoSEQ multiplex PCR, the repertoire was profiled, and TCRdb retains in-frame clones only, with some absent. V and J calls plus clone size are reproduced from that table; the DNA served to infer D and trimming. The data hold 120,000 to 150,000 clones, with around 81% observed a single time. Trimming removed 6 bases from V and 1 base from J; junction bases left unmatched: 6. CDR3 length: 15 amino acids. Per the germline V gene, CDR1 is SGHRS and CDR2 is YFSETQ. The receptor comes from a human donor in a cohort sampled during active COVID-19. The specimen was peripheral blood. The chain recombines TRBV5-1 with TRBJ2-1, with 8 bases identical to TRBD2. CDR3 sequence reads: CASTQREFSYNEQFF. The CDR3 DNA reads as TGCGCCAGCACCCAGCGGGAGTTTTCCTACAATGAGCAGTTCTTC.